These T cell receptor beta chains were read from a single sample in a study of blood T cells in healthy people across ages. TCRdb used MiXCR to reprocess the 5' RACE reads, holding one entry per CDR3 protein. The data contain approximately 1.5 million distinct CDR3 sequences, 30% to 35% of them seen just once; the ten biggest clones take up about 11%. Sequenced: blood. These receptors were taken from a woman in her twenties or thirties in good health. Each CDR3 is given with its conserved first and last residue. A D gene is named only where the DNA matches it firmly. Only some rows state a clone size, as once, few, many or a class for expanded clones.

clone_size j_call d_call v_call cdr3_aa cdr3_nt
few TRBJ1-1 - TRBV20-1 CSARRAGENTEAFF TGCAGTGCTAGGCGCGCCGGGGAGAACACTGAAGCTTTCTTT
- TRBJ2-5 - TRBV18 CASSPPGLSGTGYF TGTGCCAGCTCACCACCGGGGCTGTCGGGGACTGGGTACTTC
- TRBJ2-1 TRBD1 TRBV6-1 CASSPGWGTDYYNEQFF TGTGCCAGCAGCCCCGGGTGGGGGACAGACTACTACAATGAGCAGTTCTTC
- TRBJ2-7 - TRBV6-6 CASSASRGLGYEQYF TGTGCCAGCAGTGCCTCCAGGGGCCTAGGGTACGAGCAGTACTTC
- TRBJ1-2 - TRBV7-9 CASSPSGCGGYTF TGTGCCAGCAGCCCCAGCGGCTGCGGGGGCTACACCTTC
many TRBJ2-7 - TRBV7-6 CASSRGTLGYEQYF TGTGCCAGCAGCCGTGGGACGCTAGGCTACGAGCAGTACTTC
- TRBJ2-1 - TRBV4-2 CASSLESKNEQFF TGTGCCAGCAGCCTGGAGTCGAAGAATGAGCAGTTCTTC
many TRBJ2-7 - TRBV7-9 CASSSDLYEQYF TGTGCCAGCAGTTCCGACCTTTACGAGCAGTACTTC
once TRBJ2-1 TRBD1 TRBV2 CASSGQGGYYNEQFF TGTGCCAGCAGTGGACAGGGCGGATACTACAATGAGCAGTTCTTC
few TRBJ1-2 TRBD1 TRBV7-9 CASSGRRQGGYGYTF TGTGCCAGCAGCGGCCGCCGACAGGGGGGCTATGGCTACACCTTC
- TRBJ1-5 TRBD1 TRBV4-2 CASSQAAAGGQPQHF TGTGCCAGCAGCCAAGCAGCGGCAGGGGGACAGCCCCAGCATTTT
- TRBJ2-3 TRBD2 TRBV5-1 CASSSSGTRTDTQYF TGCGCCAGCAGCTCTAGCGGGACCCGCACAGATACGCAGTATTTT
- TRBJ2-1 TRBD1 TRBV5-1 CASSGDRAQRYNEQFF TGCGCCAGCAGCGGCGACAGGGCGCAAAGATACAATGAGCAGTTCTTC
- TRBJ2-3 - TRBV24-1 CATSDNREAGDTQYF TGTGCCACCAGTGATAACAGGGAGGCGGGAGATACGCAGTATTTT
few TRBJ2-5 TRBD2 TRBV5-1 CASSLGLAGVGWETQYF TGCGCCAGCAGCCTTGGACTAGCGGGAGTAGGATGGGAGACCCAGTACTTC
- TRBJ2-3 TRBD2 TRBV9 CASSQGLAGSELPSTDTQYF TGTGCCAGCAGTCAGGGACTAGCGGGATCCGAGCTGCCAAGCACAGATACGCAGTATTTT
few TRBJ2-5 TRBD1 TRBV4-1 CASSLTGGAGVVLIETQYF TGCGCCAGCAGTCTAACAGGGGGCGCGGGGGTGGTCCTAATTGAGACCCAGTACTTC
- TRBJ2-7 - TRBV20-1 CSGSRDGSSSYEQYF TGCAGTGGTAGCCGGGACGGGTCGAGCTCCTACGAGCAGTACTTC
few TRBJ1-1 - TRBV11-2 CASSLDLITAFF TGTGCCAGCAGCTTAGACTTAATCACGGCTTTCTTT
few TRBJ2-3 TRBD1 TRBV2 CASSWDRVADTQYF TGTGCCAGCAGCTGGGACAGGGTTGCAGATACGCAGTATTTT
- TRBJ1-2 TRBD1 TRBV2 CASSIPRTGGKDYGYTF TGTGCCAGCAGTATCCCCCGGACAGGGGGCAAGGACTATGGCTACACCTTC
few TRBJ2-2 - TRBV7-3 CASSLIPPTKNKAGELFF TGTGCCAGCAGCTTAATTCCACCGACCAAGAATAAGGCCGGGGAGCTGTTTTTT
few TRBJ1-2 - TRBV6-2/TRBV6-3 CASSYPRGYGYTF TGTGCCAGCAGTTACCCACGAGGGTATGGCTACACCTTC
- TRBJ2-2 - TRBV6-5 CASRATNTGELFF TGTGCCAGCAGGGCAACGAACACCGGGGAGCTGTTTTTT
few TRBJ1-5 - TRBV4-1 CASSQSDSNQPQHF TGCGCCAGCAGCCAATCGGATAGCAATCAGCCCCAGCATTTT
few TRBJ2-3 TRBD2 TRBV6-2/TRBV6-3 CASSYKRGGRTDTQYF TGTGCCAGCAGTTACAAGCGGGGGGGCCGCACAGATACGCAGTATTTT
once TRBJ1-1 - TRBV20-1 CSARGEGGARTEAFF TGCAGTGCTAGAGGCGAGGGGGGCGCTCGGACTGAAGCTTTCTTT
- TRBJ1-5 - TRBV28 CTSSLGPAGQPQHF TGTACCAGCAGTTTAGGGCCCGCCGGGCAGCCCCAGCATTTT
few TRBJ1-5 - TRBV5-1 CASSLGDLGNQPQHF TGCGCCAGCAGCTTAGGCGACCTGGGCAATCAGCCCCAGCATTTT
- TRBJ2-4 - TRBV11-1 CASSFGGEYGIQYF TGTGCCAGCAGCTTCGGCGGAGAGTACGGCATTCAGTACTTC
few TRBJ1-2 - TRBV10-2 CASSENRESYTF TGCGCCAGCAGTGAGAACAGGGAAAGCTACACCTTC
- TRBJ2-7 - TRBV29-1 CSVEGDTYEQYF TGCAGCGTTGAAGGGGATACCTACGAGCAGTACTTC
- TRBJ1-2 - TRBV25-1 CASSPSKGGGYTF TGTGCCAGCAGCCCATCGAAGGGGGGCGGCTACACCTTC
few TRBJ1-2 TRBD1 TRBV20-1 CSATESQGARGYGYTF TGCAGTGCTACCGAATCACAGGGGGCAAGGGGCTATGGCTACACCTTC
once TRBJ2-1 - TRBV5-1 CASSLAGKAGFYNEQCF TGCGCCAGCAGCTTGGCCGGGAAAGCCGGATTTTACAATGAGCAGTGCTTC
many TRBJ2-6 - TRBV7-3 CASSSTGANVLTF TGTGCCAGCAGCTCAACTGGGGCCAACGTCCTGACTTTC
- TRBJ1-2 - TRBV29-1 CSVGHGNYGYTF TGCAGCGTTGGACACGGCAACTATGGCTACACCTTC
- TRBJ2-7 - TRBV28 CASSHQTRARGYEQYF TGTGCCAGCAGCCATCAGACCCGGGCCAGAGGCTACGAGCAGTACTTC
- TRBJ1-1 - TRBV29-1 CSAPWGNTEAFF TGCAGCGCCCCCTGGGGAAACACTGAAGCTTTCTTT
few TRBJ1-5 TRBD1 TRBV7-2 CASSLEGRGLQPQHF TGTGCCAGCAGCTTAGAGGGCAGGGGGCTTCAGCCCCAGCATTTT
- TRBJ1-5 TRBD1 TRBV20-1 CSGTGGLSNQPQHF TGCAGTGGAACAGGGGGCTTAAGCAATCAGCCCCAGCATTTT
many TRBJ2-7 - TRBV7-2 CASSSGPTTIYEQYF TGTGCCAGCAGTTCTGGACCGACGACCATCTACGAGCAGTACTTC
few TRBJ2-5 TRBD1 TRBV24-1 CATSDSGTVRPEETQYF TGTGCCACCAGTGATTCCGGGACAGTCCGACCCGAAGAGACCCAGTACTTC
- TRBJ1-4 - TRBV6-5 CASGRNEKLFF TGTGCCAGCGGAAGAAATGAAAAACTGTTTTTT
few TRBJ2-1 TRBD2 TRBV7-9 CASSLSGGGRYNEQFF TGTGCCAGCAGCCTCTCTGGCGGGGGGAGATACAATGAACAGTTCTTC
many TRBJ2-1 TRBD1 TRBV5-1 CASSRGQGIYSVDEQFF TGCGCCAGCAGCCGGGGACAGGGTATATACTCCGTTGATGAGCAGTTCTTC
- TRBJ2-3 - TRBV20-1 CSATGLGGSTDTQYF TGCAGTGCTACCGGGTTAGGCGGAAGCACAGATACGCAGTATTTT
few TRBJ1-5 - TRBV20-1 CSARATANQPQHF TGCAGTGCGAGAGCGACCGCTAATCAGCCCCAGCATTTT